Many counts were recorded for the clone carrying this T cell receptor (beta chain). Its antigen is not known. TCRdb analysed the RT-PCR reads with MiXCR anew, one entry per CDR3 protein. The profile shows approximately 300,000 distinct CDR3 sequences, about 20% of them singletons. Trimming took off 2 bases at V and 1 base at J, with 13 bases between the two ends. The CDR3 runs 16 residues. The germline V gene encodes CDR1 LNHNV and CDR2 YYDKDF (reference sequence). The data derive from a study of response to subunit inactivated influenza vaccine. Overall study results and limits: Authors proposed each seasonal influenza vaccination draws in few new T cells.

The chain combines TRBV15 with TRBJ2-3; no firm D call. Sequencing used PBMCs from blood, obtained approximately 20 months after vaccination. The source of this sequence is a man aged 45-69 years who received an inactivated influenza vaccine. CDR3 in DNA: TGTGCCACCAGCAGAACCCGACTCGATCGCACAGATACGCAGTATTTT. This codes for CATSRTRLDRTDTQYF.